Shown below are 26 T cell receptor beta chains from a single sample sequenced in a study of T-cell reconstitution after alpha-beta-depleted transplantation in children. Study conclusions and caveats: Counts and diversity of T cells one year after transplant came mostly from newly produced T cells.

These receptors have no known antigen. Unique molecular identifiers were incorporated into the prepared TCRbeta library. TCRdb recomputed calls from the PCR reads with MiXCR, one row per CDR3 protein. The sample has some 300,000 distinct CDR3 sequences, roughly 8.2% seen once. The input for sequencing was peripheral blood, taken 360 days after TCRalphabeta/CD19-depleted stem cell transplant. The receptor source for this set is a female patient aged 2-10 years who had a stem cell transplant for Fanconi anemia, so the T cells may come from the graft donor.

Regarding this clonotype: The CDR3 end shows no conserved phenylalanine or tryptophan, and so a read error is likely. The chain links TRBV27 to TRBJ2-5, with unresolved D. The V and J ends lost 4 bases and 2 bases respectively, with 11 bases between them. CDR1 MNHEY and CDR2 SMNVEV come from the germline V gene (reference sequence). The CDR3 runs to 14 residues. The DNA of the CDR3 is TGTGCCAGCAGTTGGTCCCCAAGACAAGAGACCCAGTACTCC. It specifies CASSWSPRQETQYS.

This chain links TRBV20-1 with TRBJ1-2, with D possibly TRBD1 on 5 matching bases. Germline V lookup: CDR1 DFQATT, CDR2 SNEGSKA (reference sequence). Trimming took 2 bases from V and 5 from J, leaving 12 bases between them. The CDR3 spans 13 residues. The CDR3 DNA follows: TGCAGTGCTAGATCCTGGGACTCATATGGCTACACCTTC. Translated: CSARSWDSYGYTF.

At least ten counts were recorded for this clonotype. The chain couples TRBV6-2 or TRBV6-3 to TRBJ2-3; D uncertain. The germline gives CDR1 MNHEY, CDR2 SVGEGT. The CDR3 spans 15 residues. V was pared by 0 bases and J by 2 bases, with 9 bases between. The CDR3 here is CASSYSMVNTDTQYF. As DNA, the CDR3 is TGTGCCAGCAGTTACTCGATGGTTAACACAGATACGCAGTATTTT.

This CDR3 is CASSLRFGGEQGYTF. CDR3 nucleotides: TGTGCCAGCAGTTTGCGTTTTGGCGGAGAGCAGGGCTACACCTTC. This sequence joins TRBV27 and TRBJ1-2; D ambiguous. This CDR3 has 15 amino acids. Germline V lookup: CDR1 MNHEY, CDR2 SMNVEV (reference sequence). V was clipped by 3 bases and J by 8 bases, with 19 bases between them.

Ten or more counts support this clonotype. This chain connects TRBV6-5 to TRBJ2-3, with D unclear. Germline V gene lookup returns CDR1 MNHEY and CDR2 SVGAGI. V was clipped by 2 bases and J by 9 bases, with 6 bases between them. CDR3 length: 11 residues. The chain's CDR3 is CASSYGRTQYF. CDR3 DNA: TGTGCCAGCAGTTACGGCAGGACGCAGTATTTT.

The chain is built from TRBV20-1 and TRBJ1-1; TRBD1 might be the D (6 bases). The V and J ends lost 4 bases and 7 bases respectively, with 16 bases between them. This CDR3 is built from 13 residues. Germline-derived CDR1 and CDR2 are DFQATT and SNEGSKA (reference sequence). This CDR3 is CSAIRRGGLEAFF. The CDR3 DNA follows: TGCAGTGCTATCCGACGAGGGGGGCTTGAAGCTTTCTTT.

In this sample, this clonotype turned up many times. The CDR3 protein is CASSVQGLNTGELFF. The CDR3, as DNA: TGTGCCAGCAGCGTCCAGGGACTTAACACCGGGGAGCTGTTTTTT. This chain connects TRBV11-2 to TRBJ2-2; tentatively, D is TRBD2 (6 bases). Germline V CDR1 and CDR2: SGHAT, FQNNGV. The CDR3 covers 15 residues. V lost 5 bases and J lost 2, with 12 bases in between.

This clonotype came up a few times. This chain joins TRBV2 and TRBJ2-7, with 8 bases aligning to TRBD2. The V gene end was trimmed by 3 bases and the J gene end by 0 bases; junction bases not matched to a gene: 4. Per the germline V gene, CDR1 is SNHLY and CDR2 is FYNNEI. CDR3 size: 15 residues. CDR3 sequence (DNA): TGTGCCAGCAGTGATGTGCGGGGGGCCTCCTACGAGCAGTACTTC. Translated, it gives CASSDVRGASYEQYF.

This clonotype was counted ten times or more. CDR3 bases: TGCAGTGCACCCCCCGGGGGGAGGGACACCGGGGAGCTGTTTTTT. Residues: CSAPPGGRDTGELFF. This rearrangement joins TRBV20-1 to TRBJ2-2; TRBD2 aligns across 7 bases. The CDR3 contains 15 residues. V shed 6 bases and J 3 bases; nucleotides not matched to a gene: 10. Germline loops: CDR1 DFQATT, CDR2 SNEGSKA (reference sequence).

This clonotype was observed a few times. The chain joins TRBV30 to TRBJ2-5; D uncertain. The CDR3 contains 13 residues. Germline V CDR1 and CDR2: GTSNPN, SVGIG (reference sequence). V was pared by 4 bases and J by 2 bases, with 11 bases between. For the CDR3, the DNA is TGTGCCTGGAATGGAGTACCTCAAGAGACCCAGTACTTC. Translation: CAWNGVPQETQYF. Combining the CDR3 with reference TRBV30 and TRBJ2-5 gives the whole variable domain SQTIHQWPATLVQPVGSPLSLECTVEGTSNPNLYWYRQAAGRGLQLLFYSVGIGQISSEVPQNLSASRPQDRQFILSSKKLLLSDSGFYLCAWNGVPQETQYFGPGTRLLVL.

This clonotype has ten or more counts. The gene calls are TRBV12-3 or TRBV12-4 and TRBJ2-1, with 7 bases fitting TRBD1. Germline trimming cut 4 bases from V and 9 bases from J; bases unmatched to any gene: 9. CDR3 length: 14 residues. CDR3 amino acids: CASSWETGLGEQFF. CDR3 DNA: TGTGCCAGCAGTTGGGAGACAGGGCTGGGTGAGCAGTTCTTC.

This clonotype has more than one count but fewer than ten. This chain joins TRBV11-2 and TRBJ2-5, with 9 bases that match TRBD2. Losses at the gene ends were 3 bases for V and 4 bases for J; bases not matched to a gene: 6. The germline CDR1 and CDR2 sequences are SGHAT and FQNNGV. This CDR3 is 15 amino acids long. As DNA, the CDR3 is TGTGCCAGCAGCTTGGGCGGGGGGGCCCGAGAGACCCAGTACTTC. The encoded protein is CASSLGGGARETQYF.

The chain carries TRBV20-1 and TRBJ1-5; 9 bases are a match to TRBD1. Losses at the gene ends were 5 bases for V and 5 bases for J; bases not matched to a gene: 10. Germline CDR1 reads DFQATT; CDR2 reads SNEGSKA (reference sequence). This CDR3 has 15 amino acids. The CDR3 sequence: CSADAPGQGDQPQHF. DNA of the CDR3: TGCAGTGCTGACGCACCGGGACAGGGTGATCAGCCCCAGCATTTT.

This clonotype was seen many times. In nucleotides, the CDR3 is TGTGCCAGCAGTTACCCAGGGGGCGATTCCTACAATGAGCAGTTCTTC. Translating gives CASSYPGGDSYNEQFF. V is TRBV28 and J is TRBJ2-1; TRBD1 agrees at 8 bases. Germline-derived CDR1 and CDR2 are MDHEN and SYDVKM. V lost 4 bases and J lost 1; bases outside the gene matches: 6. This CDR3 has 16 amino acids.

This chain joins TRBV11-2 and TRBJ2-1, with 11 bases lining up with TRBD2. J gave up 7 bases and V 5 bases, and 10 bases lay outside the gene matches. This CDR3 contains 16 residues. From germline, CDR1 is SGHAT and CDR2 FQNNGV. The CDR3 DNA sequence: TGTGCCAGCAGCCTCAAGGTAGCGGGGGGGCAGAATGAGCAGTTCTTC. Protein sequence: CASSLKVAGGQNEQFF.

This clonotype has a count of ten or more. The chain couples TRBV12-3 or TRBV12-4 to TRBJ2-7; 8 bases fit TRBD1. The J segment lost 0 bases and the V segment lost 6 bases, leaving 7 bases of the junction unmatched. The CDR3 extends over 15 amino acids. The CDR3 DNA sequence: TGTGCCAGCAGCCCTTGGACAGGGTTCTCCTACGAGCAGTACTTC. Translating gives CASSPWTGFSYEQYF.

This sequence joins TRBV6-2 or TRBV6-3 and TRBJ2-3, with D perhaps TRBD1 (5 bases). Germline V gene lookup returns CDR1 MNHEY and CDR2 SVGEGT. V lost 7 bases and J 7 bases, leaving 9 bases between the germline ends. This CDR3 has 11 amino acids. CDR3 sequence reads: CASTQGYTQYF. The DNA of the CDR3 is TGTGCCAGCACCCAGGGATATACGCAGTATTTT.

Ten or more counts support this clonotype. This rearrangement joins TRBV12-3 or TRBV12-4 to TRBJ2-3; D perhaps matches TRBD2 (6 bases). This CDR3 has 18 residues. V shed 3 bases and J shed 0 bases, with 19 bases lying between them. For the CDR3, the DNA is TGTGCCAGCAGTTTGCTCCGTTTAGCGGTGACTAGCACAGATACGCAGTATTTT. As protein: CASSLLRLAVTSTDTQYF.

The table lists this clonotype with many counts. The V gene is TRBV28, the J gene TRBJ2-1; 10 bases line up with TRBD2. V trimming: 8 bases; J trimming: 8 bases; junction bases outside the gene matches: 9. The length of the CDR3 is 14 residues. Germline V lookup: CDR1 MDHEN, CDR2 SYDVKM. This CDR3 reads CASAGLAGDDEQFF. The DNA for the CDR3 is TGTGCCAGCGCCGGGCTAGCGGGGGATGATGAGCAGTTCTTC. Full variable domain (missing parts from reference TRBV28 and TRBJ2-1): DVKVTQSSRYLVKRTGEKVFLECVQDMDHENMFWYRQDPGLGLRLIYFSYDVKMKEKGDIPEGYSVSREKKERFSLILESASTNQTSMYLCASAGLAGDDEQFFGPGTRLTVL.

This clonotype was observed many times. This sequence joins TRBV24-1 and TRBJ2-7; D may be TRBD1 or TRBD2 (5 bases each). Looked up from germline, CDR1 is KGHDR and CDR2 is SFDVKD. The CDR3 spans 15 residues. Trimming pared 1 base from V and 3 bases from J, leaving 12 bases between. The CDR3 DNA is TGTGCCACCAGTGATTTCAAAGGGGACCTCTACGAGCAGTACTTC. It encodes CATSDFKGDLYEQYF.

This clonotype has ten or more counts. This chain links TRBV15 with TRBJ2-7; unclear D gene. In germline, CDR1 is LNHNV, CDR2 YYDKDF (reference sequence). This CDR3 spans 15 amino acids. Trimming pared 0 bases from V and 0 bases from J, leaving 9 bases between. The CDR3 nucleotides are TGTGCCACCAGCAGAGATCGAGCAGGCTCCTACGAGCAGTACGTC. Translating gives CATSRDRAGSYEQYV.

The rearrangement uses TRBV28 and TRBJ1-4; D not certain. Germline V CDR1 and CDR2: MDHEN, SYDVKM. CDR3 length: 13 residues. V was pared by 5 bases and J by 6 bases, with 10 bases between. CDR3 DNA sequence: TGTGCCAGCAGTCCCCCCGACTATGAAAAACTGTTTTTT. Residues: CASSPPDYEKLFF.

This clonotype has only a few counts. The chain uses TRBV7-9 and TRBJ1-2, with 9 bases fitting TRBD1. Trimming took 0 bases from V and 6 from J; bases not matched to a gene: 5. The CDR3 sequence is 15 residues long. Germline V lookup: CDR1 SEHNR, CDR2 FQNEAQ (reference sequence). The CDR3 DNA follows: TGTGCCAGCAGCTTAGCTCCGGACAGGGGAAATGGCTACACCTTC. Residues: CASSLAPDRGNGYTF.

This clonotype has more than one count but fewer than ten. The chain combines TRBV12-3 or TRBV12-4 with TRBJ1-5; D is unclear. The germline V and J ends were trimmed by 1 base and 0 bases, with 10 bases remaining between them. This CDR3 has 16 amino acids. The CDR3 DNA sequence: TGTGCCAGCAGTTTAGGTACGGCAAGTAGCAATCAGCCCCAGCATTTT. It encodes CASSLGTASSNQPQHF.

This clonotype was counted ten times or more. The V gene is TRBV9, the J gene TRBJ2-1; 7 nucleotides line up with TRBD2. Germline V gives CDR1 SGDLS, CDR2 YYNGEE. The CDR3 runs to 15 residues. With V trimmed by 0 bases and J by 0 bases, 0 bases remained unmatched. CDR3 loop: CASSVAGGSYNEQFF. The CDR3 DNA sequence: TGTGCCAGCAGCGTAGCGGGGGGCTCCTACAATGAGCAGTTCTTC.

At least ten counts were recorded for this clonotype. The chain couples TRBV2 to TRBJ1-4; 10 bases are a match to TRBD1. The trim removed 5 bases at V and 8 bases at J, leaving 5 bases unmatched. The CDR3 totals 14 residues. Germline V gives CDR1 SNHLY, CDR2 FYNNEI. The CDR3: CASSSDRGQEKLFF. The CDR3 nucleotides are TGTGCCAGCAGTTCTGACAGGGGGCAAGAAAAACTGTTTTTT.